This TCR beta chain was recorded in a study of cytomegalovirus exposure and HLA in healthy donors (dated by TCRdb to 2016 to 2017). Context from the whole study: According to a later analysis, one platform produced both the roughly 130 validation repertoires and the 550 to 800 repertoires of the first cohort. The study aimed to test whether signatures of past pathogen exposure could be identified by cataloging public T cell receptors. A separate validation cohort of roughly 130 different subjects was used in addition to the roughly 620-subject first cohort. High-throughput TCR immunosequencing, statistical association of individual TCRs with disease status, and machine learning were combined to predict cytomegalovirus infection status.

Results the study describes overall, beyond this receptor: It was suggested by the authors that the approach could potentially be generalized to other disease states and immunological phenotypes. The study gave a list of under 200 TCR beta chains associated with cytomegalovirus. In vitro tests confirmed that a few of the cytomegalovirus-associated TCR beta chains recognize cytomegalovirus antigens. Subsequent analysis determined that TCRs grouped into clusters in the first cohort also showed a tendency toward co-occurrence across the 120 or so validation repertoires, and 90% to 95% of cluster scores exceeded 0. A later analysis had no HLA typing for the validation cohort, so co-occurrence there was scored across all 110 or so repertoires. Cytomegalovirus status was reported to be diagnosed by the classifier with high specificity and sensitivity in both the original and validation cohorts. Most TCR sequences were seen in very few donors, while some public TCRs were found in many individuals.

The donors were included in the validation cohort of some 120 subjects, a group kept apart from the approximately 650-subject first cohort. As regards this clone: Its antigen is currently not known. The input lacks base qualities; no much larger clone sits a single base away.

The library was prepared using the immunoSEQ multiplex PCR assay. On the authors' methods: A statistical classification framework was built to diagnose cytomegalovirus status from the catalog of TCR beta chain sequences. TCRdb stores this immuneACCESS table with in-frame sequences only. Part of the clones is absent; in the studies checked, under half of the shortfall reflects unresolved V genes, and no reason is known for the rest. For V, J and clone size, that table is used; D and trimming come from the DNA. The sample contains some 310,000 clones, approximately 86% of them found a single time. The ten largest clones add up to roughly 0.96% of the sample. V trim: 1 base; J trim: 8 bases; unmatched bases: 15. As encoded in the germline V gene, CDR1 is LGHNA while CDR2 is YSLEER. Measured from the cysteine to the phenylalanine, the CDR3 is 18 residues long. The DNA shown is the 54-base CDR3, in frame from base 1.

The specimen was PBMCs. The rearrangement combines TRBV4-3 with TRBJ1-4, with 8 bases matching TRBD1. The TCR originated in a man aged 25-40 years in good health and CMV-seronegative. The sequenced DNA: TGCGCCAGCAGCCAAGCGGACAGGGCTGGATTTTACTACGAAAAACTGTTTTTT. The encoded protein is CASSQADRAGFYYEKLFF.